What follows are 22 T cell receptor beta chains derived from one specimen sequenced in a study of blood T cells in healthy people across ages. For the second PCR, which ran for roughly 6 to 12 cycles, a sample-barcoded 5' primer and a J-beta primer mix were used. One entry per CDR3 protein results from TCRdb running MiXCR on the 5' RACE reads. This repertoire shows roughly 800,000 distinct CDR3 sequences, about 34% found once; its top ten account for 10% to 15%. The specimen sequenced was blood. These receptors were collected from a man aged 18-30 years in good health.

The sample holds a few counts of this clonotype. The gene calls are TRBV7-9 and TRBJ2-4; a possible D gene is TRBD2 (5 bases). The CDR3 length is 13 residues. Trimming took 1 base from V and 7 from J, leaving 8 bases between them. The germline V gene has CDR1 SEHNR and CDR2 FQNEAQ (reference sequence). The CDR3 DNA follows: TGTGCCAGCAGCTTAGGGGGAGCGAACATTCAGTACTTC. Protein sequence: CASSLGGANIQYF.

The chain joins TRBV11-1 to TRBJ2-1, with 13 bases lining up with TRBD2. The DNA end is more similar to TRBJ2-7, so the J call may be wrong. The CDR3 covers 17 residues. CDR1 is SGHAT and CDR2 is FQDESV in the germline V gene (reference sequence). CDR3 coding DNA: TGTGCCAGCAGCTTAGCGAGGGGACTAGCGGGGACCTACGAGCAGTACTTC. Amino acids: CASSLARGLAGTYEQYF.

In this sample, this clonotype turned up many times. V and J are TRBV11-1 and TRBJ1-1; D is ambiguous. V lost 5 bases and J 2 bases, leaving 12 bases between the germline ends. Germline V gene lookup returns CDR1 SGHAT and CDR2 FQDESV (reference sequence). The CDR3 covers 14 residues. This CDR3 reads CASSVEGLNTEAFF. The CDR3 DNA sequence: TGTGCCAGCAGCGTAGAGGGATTAAACACTGAAGCTTTCTTT.

The chain recombines TRBV12-3 or TRBV12-4 with TRBJ1-5, with D hard to call. The V end lost 2 bases, the J end lost 5 bases, and 7 bases lay between the germline ends. The CDR3 consists of 13 residues. This CDR3 is CASSLWGDQPQHF. CDR3 DNA sequence: TGTGCCAGCAGTTTATGGGGTGATCAGCCCCAGCATTTT.

This rearrangement joins TRBV27 to TRBJ2-3; D is uncertain. This CDR3 comprises 14 residues. Germline V gene sequence: CDR1 MNHEY, CDR2 SMNVEV (reference sequence). The germline V and J ends were trimmed by 3 bases and 2 bases, with 9 bases remaining between them. The CDR3 sequence is CASSFISTTDTQYF. The CDR3 DNA reads TGTGCCAGCAGTTTCATCTCCACCACAGATACGCAGTATTTT.

This clonotype was recorded a few times. This chain uses TRBV12-3 or TRBV12-4 with TRBJ2-5; 9 bases are shared with TRBD1. CDR3 length: 15 residues. After removal of 5 bases from V and 5 bases from J, the junction contained 9 bases not matched to a gene. This CDR3 is CASSPTGTGRETQYF. The CDR3 coding sequence is TGTGCCAGCAGTCCTACCGGGACAGGGAGGGAGACCCAGTACTTC.

The chain is built from TRBV6-5 and TRBJ1-3; D gene uncertain. Trimming took off 5 bases at V and 1 base at J, with 12 bases between the two ends. The CDR3 contains 15 residues. Germline V gene data show CDR1 as MNHEY and CDR2 as SVGAGI. CDR3 loop: CASSNHVGSGNTIYF. CDR3 sequence (DNA): TGTGCCAGCAGTAACCACGTGGGGTCTGGAAACACCATATATTTT.

Concerning this clonotype itself: A much larger clone is a single base away; this may be a read error. The gene calls are TRBV5-1 and TRBJ2-5; D is undetermined. This CDR3 comprises 13 residues. The germline V and J ends were trimmed by 7 bases and 6 bases, with 16 bases remaining between them. Germline V lookup: CDR1 SGHRS, CDR2 YFSETQ. CDR3 region: CASVGSGRQTQYF. The DNA for the CDR3 is TGCGCCAGCGTAGGATCCGGCAGGCAGACCCAGTACTTC.

This chain connects TRBV5-5 to TRBJ1-5, with D unresolved. Germline V gene data show CDR1 as SGHKS and CDR2 as YYEKEE (reference sequence). Trimming left V 3 bases short and J 5 bases short, with 12 bases between. The CDR3 has 14 residues. CDR3 sequence (DNA): TGTGCCAGCAGCTGGGAGGAGATTTATCAGCCCCAGCATTTT. This gives the protein CASSWEEIYQPQHF.

This clonotype was picked up a small number of times. The chain uses TRBV4-3 and TRBJ1-1; TRBD1 aligns across 8 bases. Trimming cost V 1 base and J 11 bases; bases outside gene matches: 9. Per germline, CDR1 LGHNA and CDR2 YSLEER. The CDR3 contains 14 residues. This chain's CDR3 is CASSQVQGAIGAFF. CDR3 nucleotide sequence: TGCGCCAGCAGCCAAGTCCAGGGGGCGATTGGGGCTTTCTTT.

The J gene is TRBJ1-2, the V gene TRBV6-2 or TRBV6-3, with D hard to call. Germline CDR1 and CDR2: MNHEY and SVGEGT. V was shortened by 2 bases and J by 3 bases, with 13 bases between the two germline ends. The CDR3 has 15 amino acids. The CDR3 sequence is CASSYRVVGDYGYTF. CDR3 nucleotide sequence: TGTGCCAGCAGTTACCGGGTGGTCGGTGACTATGGCTACACCTTC.

The gene calls are TRBV7-6 and TRBJ1-6; a possible D gene is TRBD1 (5 bases). This CDR3 has 13 residues. Germline CDR1 SGHVS, CDR2 FNYEAQ. V was trimmed by 0 bases and J by 11 bases, leaving 8 bases between them. The CDR3 protein is CASSLAGTTPLHF. As DNA, the CDR3 is TGTGCCAGCAGCTTAGCAGGGACTACACCCCTCCACTTT.

This clonotype was counted only a few times. The rearrangement joins TRBV20-1 to TRBJ2-1, with 11 nucleotides matching TRBD2. The tail of the sequence fits TRBJ2-7 better, so the J call may be wrong. This CDR3 spans 16 amino acids. From germline, CDR1 is DFQATT and CDR2 SNEGSKA (reference sequence). CDR3 sequence (DNA): TGCAGTGCTAGAGAGGGACTAGCGGCGACCTACAATGAGCAGTACTTC. Amino acids: CSAREGLAATYNEQYF.

The chain is built from TRBV3-1 and TRBJ2-1; the match to TRBD2 covers 13 bases. The CDR3 runs to 15 residues. CDR1 and CDR2 (germline): LGHDT, YNNKEL (reference sequence). V gave up 6 bases and J gave up 6 bases; unmatched junction bases: 5. The DNA for the CDR3 is TGTGCCAGCAGAGACGGGACTAGCGGGGCCAATGAGCAGTTCTTC. Translated: CASRDGTSGANEQFF.

The chain carries TRBV4-1 and TRBJ1-1; 11 bases are shared with TRBD1. Losses at the gene ends were 7 bases for V and 2 bases for J; bases not matched to a gene: 9. The length of the CDR3 is 16 residues. Germline CDR1 MGHRA, CDR2 YSYEKL. Here the CDR3 reads CASTPGTGGGNTEAFF. The CDR3 region has the DNA TGCGCCAGCACCCCCGGGACAGGGGGGGGAAACACTGAAGCTTTCTTT.

In the case of this clonotype: Its ends do not fully match the called genes, so a read error is possible. The chain has TRBV20-1 and TRBJ1-6, with D maybe TRBD1 (5 bases). Germline CDR1 and CDR2: DFQATT and SNEGSKA (reference sequence). The CDR3 sequence is 17 residues long. In DNA form, the CDR3 reads TGCAGTGCAAACGAACTCAGGGCCCCAAACCCTTCTTCACCCCCCCACTTT. This codes for CSANELRAPNPSSPPHF.

The V gene is TRBV20-1, the J gene TRBJ1-6; 11 positions agree with TRBD1. With V trimmed by 6 bases and J by 7 bases, 5 bases remained unmatched. The CDR3 runs 14 residues. Germline V CDR1 and CDR2: DFQATT, SNEGSKA (reference sequence). CDR3 sequence reads: CSAPRDRGNSPLHF. As DNA, the CDR3 is TGCAGTGCACCCCGGGACAGGGGGAATTCACCCCTCCACTTT.

This clonotype was observed a single time. The J gene is TRBJ1-4, the V gene TRBV6-1, with D uncertain. The CDR3 is 12 amino acids. The V gene lost 4 bases and the J gene lost 4 bases, with 4 bases spanning the gap. Germline V gives CDR1 MNHNS, CDR2 SASEGT. The CDR3 is CASSAVNEKLFF. CDR3 coding DNA: TGTGCCAGCAGTGCCGTTAATGAAAAACTGTTTTTT.

The V call is TRBV7-9, the J call TRBJ2-2, with D possibly TRBD2 on 5 matching bases. Trimming took 3 bases from V and 2 from J, leaving 7 bases between them. The CDR3 spans 14 residues. Germline lookup yields CDR1 SEHNR and CDR2 FQNEAQ (reference sequence). In DNA form, the CDR3 reads TGTGCCAGCAGCTTTAGCGCAAACACCGGGGAGCTGTTTTTT. The encoded protein is CASSFSANTGELFF.

Here the CDR3 reads CASSQGPGPSPNYGYTF. CDR3 coding DNA: TGCGCCAGCAGCCAAGGTCCAGGGCCATCCCCCAACTATGGCTACACCTTC. The rearrangement links TRBV4-1 to TRBJ1-2, with a weak D call TRBD1 (5 bases). Trimming stripped 1 base from V and 2 bases from J, with 17 bases between. The CDR3 is 17 residues long. Germline CDR1 MGHRA, CDR2 YSYEKL.

This clonotype was recorded a few times. The chain joins TRBV12-3 or TRBV12-4 to TRBJ1-1; TRBD1 is a possible D gene (6 bases). This CDR3 region has 14 residues. V was shortened by 7 bases and J by 1 base, with 13 bases between the two germline ends. For the CDR3, the DNA is TGTGCCAGCAAAGCAGGACAGCAGAACACTGAAGCTTTCTTT. Amino acids: CASKAGQQNTEAFF.

This clonotype was observed a few times. This rearrangement joins TRBV29-1 to TRBJ2-5, with D perhaps given as TRBD1 or TRBD2 (6 bases each). The CDR3 totals 13 residues. Germline V gene data show CDR1 as SQVTM and CDR2 as ANQGSEA. V was trimmed by 3 bases and J by 4 bases, leaving 12 bases between them. As DNA, the CDR3 is TGCAGCGTTGAGCTCGGGGGCCGAGAGACCCAGTACTTC. It translates to CSVELGGRETQYF.